This entry concerns a single T cell receptor beta chain. The target antigen is unknown. The sample originates from a study of blood T cells in healthy people across ages. Study-level results: Donor CMV status, an unknown factor, possibly confounded changes in expanded clonotypes. Unsorted PBMCs blocked a conclusive comparison of naive and antigen-experienced cells.

The use of a sample-barcoded 5' primer and a J-beta primer mix characterized a second PCR of roughly 7 to 11 cycles. TCRdb independently ran MiXCR on the 5' RACE reads; one entry per CDR3 protein. The sample has around 1,800,000 distinct CDR3 sequences; about 39% are singletons. Healthy Caucasian individuals from Russia aged 6 to 90 were enrolled as donors. Each donor's blood draw was approximately 10 milliliters of peripheral blood. CDR3 length: 18 amino acids. Germline CDR1 and CDR2: PRHDT and FYEKMQ (reference sequence). The J segment lost 2 bases and the V segment lost 3 bases, leaving 13 bases of the junction unmatched.

The TCR comes from a human donor in good health. The chain links TRBV13 to TRBJ2-5; 9 bases are a match to TRBD2. Sequencing used blood. CDR3 bases: TGTGCCAGCAGCTTCCCCCGGTTCGAGCGGGGGGTACAAGAGACCCAGTACTTC. Translation gives CASSFPRFERGVQETQYF.